This T cell receptor beta chain stems from a study of T cell clones after liver transplantation. About the study: Immunosuppression withdrawal was tried within 2 years after liver transplantation in this trial. A pre-transplant mixed lymphocyte reaction with TCRbeta sequencing defined graft-donor-reactive clones followed in post-transplant blood. Patients counted as tolerant after at least one year off all immunosuppression, enzymes not exceeding twice normal.

Clones were read by immunoSEQ multiplex PCR, and TCRdb kept only the in-frame ones, dropping some. The sample comprises some 120,000 clones, around nine tenths of which are singletons, and approximately 0.88% rests with the top ten. In the case of this clone: The antigen is unknown.

The CDR3 covers 14 residues. J was trimmed by 9 bases and V by 6 bases; bases with no gene match: 10. Germline V lookup: CDR1 MNHNS, CDR2 SASEGT. Regarding the study as a whole: A larger donor-reactive than third-party decline suggested partial antigen-specific deletion.

This clonotype originated in a human patient who received a liver transplant. Some T cells may have come from the graft donor. The V and J genes are TRBV6-1 and TRBJ2-1; TRBD2 agrees at 8 bases. This sample comprised CD4+ T cells from blood, obtained 12 months after liver transplant. The CDR3 DNA sequence: TGTGCCAGCAGCGTTCGTAGAGCGGGAGCTGAGCAGTTCTTC. It is translated as CASSVRRAGAEQFF.